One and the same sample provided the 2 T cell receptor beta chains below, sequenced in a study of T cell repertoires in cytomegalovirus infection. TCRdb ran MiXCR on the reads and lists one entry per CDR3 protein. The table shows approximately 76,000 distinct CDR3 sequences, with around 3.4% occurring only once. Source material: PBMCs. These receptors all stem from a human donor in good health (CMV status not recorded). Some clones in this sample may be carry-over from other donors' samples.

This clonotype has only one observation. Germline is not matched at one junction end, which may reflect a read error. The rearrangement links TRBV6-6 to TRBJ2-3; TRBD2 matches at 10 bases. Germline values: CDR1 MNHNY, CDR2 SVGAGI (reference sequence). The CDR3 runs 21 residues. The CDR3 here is CAGSRTSAGGPLRLGADMQYF. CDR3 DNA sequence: TGTGCCGGCAGCCGGACCTCAGCGGGGGGGCCACTCCGATTAGGTGCAGATATGCAGTATTTT.

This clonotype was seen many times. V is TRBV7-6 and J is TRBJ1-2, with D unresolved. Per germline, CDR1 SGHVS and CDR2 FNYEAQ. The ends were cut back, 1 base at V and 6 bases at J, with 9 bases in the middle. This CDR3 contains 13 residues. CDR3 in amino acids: CASSLVTTDGYTF. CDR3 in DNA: TGTGCCAGCAGCTTAGTGACGACGGATGGCTACACCTTC. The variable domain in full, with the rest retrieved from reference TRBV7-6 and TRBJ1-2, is GAGVSQSPRYKVTKRGQDVALRCDPISGHVSLYWYRQALGQGPEFLTYFNYEAQQDKSGLPNDRFSAERPEGSISTLTIQRTEQRDSAMYRCASSLVTTDGYTFGSGTRLTVV.